The 29 T cell receptor beta chains presented below share a single source sample, sequenced in a study of regulatory T cells in long-lasting Graves disease. Documented time point: persistent/refractory GD, antithyroid drugs over 5 years with positive TRAb. Preparation of the TCR library used RNA extracted from PBMCs. The authors built TCR beta libraries using iRepertoire HTBI primers and Arm-PCR of CDR3 regions. One entry per CDR3 protein, called by TCRdb with MiXCR from the multiplex PCR reads. In the table there are under 450,000 distinct CDR3 sequences, about 23% of which are singletons. The sample consisted of peripheral blood mononuclear cells (PBMCs), taken when the disease was refractory, from a patient treated with antithyroid drugs. These receptors all come from a woman aged 35 to 49 with Graves disease.

The chain recombines TRBV10-2 with TRBJ1-5, with a possible D match to TRBD1 (5 bases). V lost 7 bases and J 7 bases, leaving 23 bases between the germline ends. This CDR3 contains 16 residues. Germline V gene sequence: CDR1 WSHSY, CDR2 SAAADI. The CDR3 loop reads CASTPGGPGTGQPQHF. Here the CDR3 DNA reads TGCGCCAGCACCCCCGGAGGGCCTGGGACGGGGCAGCCCCAGCATTTT.

This clonotype was observed at least ten times. The CDR3 bases are TGTGCCAGCAGTGAACGGGCAGGGAGTAGTGACGAGCAGTACTTC. Amino acid sequence: CASSERAGSSDEQYF. The chain links TRBV6-2 or TRBV6-3 to TRBJ2-7; D possibly uses TRBD1 or TRBD2 (5 bases each). CDR1 is MNHEY and CDR2 is SVGEGT in the germline V gene. Trimming pared 5 bases from V and 5 bases from J, leaving 19 bases between. This CDR3 has 15 amino acids.

This clonotype appeared a few times. The chain recombines TRBV5-1 with TRBJ1-5; D is perhaps TRBD1 (5 bases). The CDR3 loop spans 11 amino acids. V was pared by 7 bases and J by 7 bases, with 9 bases between. Germline V CDR1 and CDR2: SGHRS, YFSETQ. CDR3 in DNA: TGCGCCAGCGCTTGGGGGCAGCCCCAGCATTTT. The encoded protein is CASAWGQPQHF.

The chain links TRBV29-1 to TRBJ1-1, with 11 bases aligning to TRBD1. The CDR3 totals 14 residues. From germline, CDR1 is SQVTM and CDR2 ANQGSEA. Germline trimming cut 6 bases from V and 4 bases from J; bases unmatched to any gene: 7. The CDR3: CSVRGGQGATEAFF. The CDR3 DNA sequence: TGCAGCGTACGAGGAGGACAGGGGGCCACTGAAGCTTTCTTT.

This clonotype came up many times. The chain joins TRBV28 to TRBJ2-7, with 12 bases fitting TRBD2. Germline V gives CDR1 MDHEN, CDR2 SYDVKM. V dropped 5 bases and J dropped 5; count of bases not matched to a gene: 4. The CDR3 runs to 14 residues. CDR3 coding DNA: TGTGCCAGCAGTCGGACTAGCGGGAAGAACGAGCAGTACTTC. Its translation: CASSRTSGKNEQYF.

The V gene is TRBV10-3, the J gene TRBJ1-2; D perhaps matches TRBD1 (5 bases). With 0 bases removed from V and 6 bases from J, the gap between germline ends came to 11 bases. Germline CDR1 is ENHRY and CDR2 is SYGVKD. The CDR3 has 14 residues. CDR3 sequence reads: CAISESADNHGYTF. Here the CDR3 DNA reads TGTGCCATCAGTGAGTCAGCGGACAACCATGGCTACACCTTC.

The rearrangement links TRBV11-2 to TRBJ2-7; possible D gene TRBD2, 6 bases. Germline CDR1 and CDR2: SGHAT and FQNNGV. The CDR3 length is 13 residues. The germline V and J ends were trimmed by 3 bases and 6 bases, with 12 bases remaining between them. CDR3 protein: CASSFREWGEQYF. CDR3 coding DNA: TGTGCCAGCAGCTTCCGGGAGTGGGGCGAGCAGTACTTC.

V is TRBV9 and J is TRBJ2-5; D call uncertain. V lost 2 bases to trimming and J lost 0 bases, with 5 bases between them. This CDR3 comprises 13 residues. Germline V gene sequence: CDR1 SGDLS, CDR2 YYNGEE. Written as DNA, the CDR3 is TGTGCCAGCAGCGTGGGTCACCAAGAGACCCAGTACTTC. It is translated as CASSVGHQETQYF.

V usage is TRBV30 and J usage is TRBJ2-7; D gene ambiguous. Germline V gene sequence: CDR1 GTSNPN, CDR2 SVGIG (reference sequence). V lost 0 bases and J lost 3, with 6 bases in between. The CDR3 totals 12 residues. The CDR3 coding sequence is TGTGCCTGGAGTGTTTATGGCTACGAGCAGTACTTC. It yields the protein CAWSVYGYEQYF.

A few counts support this clonotype. CDR3 coding DNA: TGCGCCAGCAGCCAAGCCCAAGGAGAGTTGACCAATCAGCCCCAGCATTTT. Amino acids: CASSQAQGELTNQPQHF. The chain has TRBV4-1 and TRBJ1-5, with D hard to call. This CDR3 region has 17 residues. Germline CDR1 is MGHRA and CDR2 is YSYEKL. V was pared by 1 base and J by 3 bases, with 16 bases between.

This clonotype was counted many times. This chain joins TRBV12-3 or TRBV12-4 and TRBJ1-1; D is unresolved. V shed 2 bases and J shed 3 bases, with 13 bases lying between them. This CDR3 has 15 residues. CDR3 residues: CASSLSVDRDTEAFF. The DNA for the CDR3 is TGTGCCAGCAGTTTATCGGTGGATAGGGACACTGAAGCTTTCTTT.

The rearrangement uses TRBV29-1 and TRBJ1-1; D gene unclear. This CDR3 contains 12 residues. The ends were cut back, 4 bases at V and 11 bases at J, with 17 bases in the middle. From germline, CDR1 is SQVTM and CDR2 ANQGSEA. CDR3 amino acids: CSVVMSSKSAFF. Written as DNA, the CDR3 is TGCAGCGTTGTCATGAGCAGTAAATCGGCTTTCTTT.

Remarks on this clonotype: Since a much larger clone is just one base distant, this may be a read error. The gene calls are TRBV3-1 and TRBJ1-1; D may be TRBD1 (5 bases). CDR3 length: 14 residues. From germline, CDR1 is LGHDT and CDR2 YNNKEL (reference sequence). The CDR3: CAGSQPQGNTEAFF. The CDR3 bases are TGTGCCGGCAGCCAACCTCAGGGTAACACTGAAGCTTTCTTT.

The V gene is TRBV30, the J gene TRBJ2-6, with D uncertain. This CDR3 comprises 15 residues. Trimming took off 0 bases at V and 2 bases at J, with 8 bases between the two ends. The germline V gene encodes CDR1 GTSNPN and CDR2 SVGIG (reference sequence). The CDR3 sequence: CAWSVKGTGANVLTF. The DNA for the CDR3 is TGTGCCTGGAGTGTAAAGGGAACTGGGGCCAACGTCCTGACTTTC.

This clonotype has a count of ten or more. The chain employs TRBV2 and TRBJ2-7; tentative D call: TRBD2 (5 bases). Trimming left V 2 bases short and J 5 bases short, with 16 bases between. Germline assignment: CDR1 SNHLY and CDR2 FYNNEI. The CDR3 loop spans 15 amino acids. The CDR3 here is CASSEYQGPGDEQYF. CDR3 coding DNA: TGTGCCAGCAGTGAATACCAAGGCCCCGGGGACGAGCAGTACTTC.

This clonotype is a singleton in its sample. V gene TRBV10-2 combines with J gene TRBJ2-4; TRBD1 aligns across 8 bases. Germline V gene sequence: CDR1 WSHSY, CDR2 SAAADI. Trimming took 4 bases from V and 4 from J; bases not matched to a gene: 6. The CDR3 consists of 15 residues. CDR3 amino acids: CASSGAGTGKNIQYF. As DNA, the CDR3 is TGCGCCAGCAGTGGGGCCGGGACAGGAAAAAACATTCAGTACTTC.

This clonotype showed up many times. The chain combines TRBV6-1 with TRBJ2-7; 7 positions match TRBD1. The CDR3 consists of 15 residues. Germline V lookup: CDR1 MNHNS, CDR2 SASEGT. Losses at the gene ends were 6 bases for V and 1 base for J; bases not matched to a gene: 9. CDR3 in amino acids: CASRRQGTSSYEQYF. Here the CDR3 DNA reads TGTGCCAGCAGGCGACAGGGTACCTCGTCCTACGAGCAGTACTTC.

This clonotype was observed a handful of times. This chain uses TRBV28 with TRBJ2-1; 8 nucleotides agree with TRBD2. The CDR3 is made up of 14 amino acids. CDR1 is MDHEN and CDR2 is SYDVKM in the germline V gene. The trim removed 11 bases at V and 8 bases at J, leaving 14 bases unmatched. This CDR3 reads CAHGRGGRSDEQFF. The CDR3 DNA is TGTGCCCACGGGAGGGGCGGGAGGAGCGATGAGCAGTTCTTC.

This clonotype has just a few counts. The chain is built from TRBV12-3 or TRBV12-4 and TRBJ1-3; tentative D call: TRBD1 (5 bases). Trimming stripped 3 bases from V and 7 bases from J, with 16 bases between. The CDR3 consists of 15 residues. The CDR3 is CASSFGQGGGNTIYF. The CDR3 DNA follows: TGTGCCAGCAGTTTTGGGCAGGGCGGTGGGAACACCATATATTTT.

This clonotype was seen more than once but under ten times. The rearrangement links TRBV27 to TRBJ2-7, with D maybe TRBD2 (6 bases). This CDR3 region has 14 residues. V was clipped by 4 bases and J by 3 bases, with 13 bases between them. Looked up from germline, CDR1 is MNHEY and CDR2 is SMNVEV (reference sequence). The CDR3 sequence: CASSYSGLDYEQYF. CDR3 in DNA: TGTGCCAGCAGTTATAGCGGACTTGACTACGAGCAGTACTTC.

The chain has TRBV6-1 and TRBJ2-5, with 7 bases aligning to TRBD1. The J segment lost 4 bases and the V segment lost 4 bases, leaving 9 bases of the junction unmatched. Germline assignment: CDR1 MNHNS and CDR2 SASEGT. The CDR3 is 15 residues long. CDR3 coding DNA: TGTGCCAGCAGTGGGCCTATGACAGGGTCAGAGACCCAGTACTTC. This encodes CASSGPMTGSETQYF.

The CDR3 sequence is CSARDQETSSYEQYF. The CDR3 region has the DNA TGCAGTGCTAGAGATCAGGAAACCAGCTCCTACGAGCAGTACTTC. This sequence joins TRBV20-1 and TRBJ2-7, with D unclear. The CDR3 runs to 15 residues. The V end lost 0 bases, the J end lost 0 bases, and 12 bases lay between the germline ends. Germline V gene sequence: CDR1 DFQATT, CDR2 SNEGSKA (reference sequence).

Of note for this clonotype: One end of the junction does not line up with germline, which may come from a read error. This sequence joins TRBV28 and TRBJ1-5; D gene uncertain. Germline loops: CDR1 MDHEN, CDR2 SYDVKM. The CDR3 has 13 amino acids. DNA for the CDR3: TGTGCCAGCACCCGTCGGCTTGGTCAGTCCCAGCATTTT. Translated: CASTRRLGQSQHF.

In regard to this clonotype: A read error is the likely source, as a far larger clone sits one nucleotide away. The chain uses TRBV6-2 or TRBV6-3 and TRBJ1-5; 8 positions match TRBD1. The junction had 8 bases not matched to a gene; V was cut back by 5 bases and J by 2 bases. This CDR3 spans 16 amino acids. Germline V gene lookup returns CDR1 MNHEY and CDR2 SVGEGT. CDR3 sequence reads: CASSEGGQGGNQPQHF. The DNA for the CDR3 is TGTGCCAGCAGTGAGGGCGGACAGGGAGGCAATCAGCCCCAGCATTTT.

In this sample, this clonotype turned up many times. V usage is TRBV11-2 and J usage is TRBJ1-5, with D perhaps TRBD1 (5 bases). CDR3 length: 16 residues. CDR1 is SGHAT, CDR2 FQNNGV, per germline. The ends were cut back, 1 base at V and 1 base at J, with 11 bases in the middle. CDR3 residues: CASSLVVGLSNQPQHF. CDR3 in DNA: TGTGCCAGCAGCTTAGTTGTGGGGCTGAGCAATCAGCCCCAGCATTTT. The complete variable domain, with remaining parts taken from reference TRBV11-2 and TRBJ1-5, reads EAGVAQSPRYKIIEKRQSVAFWCNPISGHATLYWYQQILGQGPKLLIQFQNNGVVDDSQLPKDRFSAERLKGVDSTLKIQPAKLEDSAVYLCASSLVVGLSNQPQHFGDGTRLSIL.

This clonotype was counted many times. This chain joins TRBV5-4 and TRBJ2-5; D gene unclear. There are 14 residues in the CDR3. Germline CDR1 reads SGHNT; CDR2 reads YYREEE (reference sequence). Trimming removed 1 base at V and 1 base at J, with 8 bases between. The CDR3 region has the DNA TGTGCCAGCAGCTTGCTCGGCAGCCAAGAGACCCAGTACTTC. This sequence encodes CASSLLGSQETQYF.

For this clonotype: One base away lies a much larger clone, so this may be a sequencing read error. J is TRBJ1-1 and V is TRBV20-1; tentative D call: TRBD1 (5 bases). The length of the CDR3 is 10 residues. From germline, CDR1 is DFQATT and CDR2 SNEGSKA (reference sequence). Trimming took off 6 bases at V and 6 bases at J, with 8 bases between the two ends. The CDR3 nucleotides are TGCAGTGCAGGGGTGGCTGAAGCTTTCTTT. Translating it yields CSAGVAEAFF.

This clonotype was counted many times. The chain uses TRBV12-3 or TRBV12-4 and TRBJ1-5; 9 bases map to TRBD1. CDR3 size: 14 residues. J gave up 4 bases and V 5 bases, and 3 bases lay outside the gene matches. The CDR3: CASSRDRANQPQHF. The CDR3, as DNA: TGTGCCAGCAGTCGGGACAGGGCGAATCAGCCCCAGCATTTT.

J is TRBJ1-2 and V is TRBV14; D remains ambiguous. V was shortened by 3 bases and J by 0 bases, with 17 bases between the two germline ends. The CDR3 has 17 residues. CDR1 and CDR2 from the germline V gene are SGHDN and FVKESK. The CDR3 bases are TGTGCCAGCAGCCAGCTCCTGCTGGGGAGAGCTAACTATGGCTACACCTTC. Protein sequence: CASSQLLLGRANYGYTF.